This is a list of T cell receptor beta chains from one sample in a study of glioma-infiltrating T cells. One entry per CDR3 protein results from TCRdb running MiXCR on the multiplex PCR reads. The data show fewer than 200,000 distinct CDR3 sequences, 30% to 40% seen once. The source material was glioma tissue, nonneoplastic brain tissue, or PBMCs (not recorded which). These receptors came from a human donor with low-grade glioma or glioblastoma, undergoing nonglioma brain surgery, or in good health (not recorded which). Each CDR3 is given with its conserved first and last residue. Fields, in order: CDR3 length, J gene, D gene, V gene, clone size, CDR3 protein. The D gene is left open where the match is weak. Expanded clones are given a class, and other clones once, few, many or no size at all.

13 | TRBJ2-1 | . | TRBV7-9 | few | CASSLGGTWGQFF
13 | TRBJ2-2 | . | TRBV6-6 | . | CASREGNIGELFF
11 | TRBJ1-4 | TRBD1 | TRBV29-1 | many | CSVGTGEKLFF
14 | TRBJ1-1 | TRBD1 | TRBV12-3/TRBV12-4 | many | CASAGTGRNTEAFF
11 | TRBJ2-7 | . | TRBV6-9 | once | CASNSTYEKYF
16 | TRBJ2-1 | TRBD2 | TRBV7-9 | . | CASSPFGLAGGAEQLF
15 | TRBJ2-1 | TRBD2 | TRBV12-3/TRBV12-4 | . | CASTLGGAHYNEQFF
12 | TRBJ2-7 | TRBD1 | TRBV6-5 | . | CASSSRQGRQYF
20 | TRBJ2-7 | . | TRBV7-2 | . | CASSFYICSAPGQGNYEQYF
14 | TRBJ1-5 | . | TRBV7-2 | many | CASSPVDSFQPQHF
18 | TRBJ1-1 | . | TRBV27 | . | CASILTPGGAGIFDEDFF
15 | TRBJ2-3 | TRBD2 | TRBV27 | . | CASSRGLAVGDTQYF
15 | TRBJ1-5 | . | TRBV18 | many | CASSPLGGSNQPQHF
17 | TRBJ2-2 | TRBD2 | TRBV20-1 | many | CSATNRLAGANTGELFF
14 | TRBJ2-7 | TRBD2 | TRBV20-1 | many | CSARGRLAGYEQYF
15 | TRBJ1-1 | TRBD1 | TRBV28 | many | CASSSRDRMNTEAFF
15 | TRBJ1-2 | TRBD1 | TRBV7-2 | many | CASSKTGQVNYGYTF
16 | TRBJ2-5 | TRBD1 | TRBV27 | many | CASSLMGQGAGETQYF
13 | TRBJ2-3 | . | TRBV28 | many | CANRKTSTDTQYF
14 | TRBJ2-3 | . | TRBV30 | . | CAWSPSGTRDTQYF
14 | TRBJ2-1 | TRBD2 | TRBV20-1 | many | CSAWGGLAGNEQFF
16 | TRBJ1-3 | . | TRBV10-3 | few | CAISETGRNSGNTIYF
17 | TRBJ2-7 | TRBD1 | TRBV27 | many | CASSSTYPGQGRHEQYF
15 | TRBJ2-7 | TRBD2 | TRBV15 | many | CATSSGPGGSYEQYF
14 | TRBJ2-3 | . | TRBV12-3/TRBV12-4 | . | CASSFRHATDTQYF
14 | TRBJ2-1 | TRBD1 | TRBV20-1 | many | CSARQGSSYNEQFF
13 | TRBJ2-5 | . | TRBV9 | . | CASSVNLDQTQYF
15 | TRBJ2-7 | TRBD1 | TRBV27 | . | CASGPGTGPAYGQYF
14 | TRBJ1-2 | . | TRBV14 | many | CASSPNGVIYGYTF
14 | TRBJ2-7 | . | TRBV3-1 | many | CASSQAYRANEQYF
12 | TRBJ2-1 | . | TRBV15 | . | CATSGDMNEQFF
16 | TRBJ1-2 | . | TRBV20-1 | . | CSATVASGPSNYDYTF
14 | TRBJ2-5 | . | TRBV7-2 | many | CASSEKGGMETQYF
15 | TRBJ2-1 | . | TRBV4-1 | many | CASSYTPTLLYEQFF
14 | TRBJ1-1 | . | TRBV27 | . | CASSLRRKNTEAFF
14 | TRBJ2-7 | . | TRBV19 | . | CASSPLGRTYEQYF
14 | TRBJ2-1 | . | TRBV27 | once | CATSPPNSYNEQSF
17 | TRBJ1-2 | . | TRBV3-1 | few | CASSQRRGGTDYYGYTF
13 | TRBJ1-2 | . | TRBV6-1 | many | CASTEEITSGYTF
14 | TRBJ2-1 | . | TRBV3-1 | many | CASSLQLGSNEQFF
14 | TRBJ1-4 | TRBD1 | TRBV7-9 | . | CASSFAGGEEKLFF
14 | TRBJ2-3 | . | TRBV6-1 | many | CASRKGQGMGTQYF
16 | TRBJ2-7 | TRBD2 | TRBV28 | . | CASSLSTSGRTYEQYF
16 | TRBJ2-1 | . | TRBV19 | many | CASSIDQSSSYNEQFF
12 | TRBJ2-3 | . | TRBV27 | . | CATRRFTDTQDF
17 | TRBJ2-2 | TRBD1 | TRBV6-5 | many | CASSHSTADRGRLELFF